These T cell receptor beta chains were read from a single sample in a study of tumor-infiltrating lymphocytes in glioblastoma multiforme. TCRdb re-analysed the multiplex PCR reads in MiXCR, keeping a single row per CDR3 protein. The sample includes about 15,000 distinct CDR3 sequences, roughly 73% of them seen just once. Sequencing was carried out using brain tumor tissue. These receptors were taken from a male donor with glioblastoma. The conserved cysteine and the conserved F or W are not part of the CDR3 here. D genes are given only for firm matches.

SVGQVSQY TRBV29-1 8 . TRBJ2-5
ASGLSGNYEQY TRBV11-2 11 . TRBJ2-7
SARDLASGTYEQY TRBV20-1 13 TRBD2 TRBJ2-7
ASSDGLAGSTGTQY TRBV10-1 14 TRBD2 TRBJ2-3
ASSFGTRTNTGKLF TRBV5-1 14 TRBD2 TRBJ2-2
ALGPAGANVPT TRBV28 11 . TRBJ2-6
ASSLGGVEQY TRBV27 10 . TRBJ2-7
ASSESGTSYGYT TRBV10-1 12 . TRBJ1-2
ASGEVPHGGTECYT TRBV6-1 14 . TRBJ1-2
ASSLEEEETQY TRBV5-6 11 . TRBJ2-5
ASSFGRIQETQY TRBV5-4 12 . TRBJ2-5
ASSVSQLAGAYEQF TRBV6-1 14 TRBD2 TRBJ2-1
NASGLAGVTDTQY TRBV20-1 13 TRBD2 TRBJ2-3
ASSKALNRGRRECPETQY TRBV21-1 18 . TRBJ2-5
SASGDSISGELF TRBV20-1 12 . TRBJ2-2
ASSYGANNEQF TRBV11-3 11 . TRBJ2-1
ASSPRQGPAKNIQY TRBV11-3 14 TRBD1 TRBJ2-4
ASSATGYDTEAF TRBV5-4 12 . TRBJ1-1
SVSSGEETQY TRBV29-1 10 . TRBJ2-5
ASSLGHWFGQF TRBV11-1 11 . TRBJ2-1
ASSLQGMNTEAF TRBV11-2 12 . TRBJ1-1
ASSLGQGAYEQY TRBV6-2/TRBV6-3 12 TRBD1 TRBJ2-7
ASSLFPIGGVSDTQY TRBV11-2 15 TRBD2 TRBJ2-3
ASTPRHGDGTWKLF TRBV11-2 14 . TRBJ2-2
SARDGASDNNEQF TRBV20-1 13 . TRBJ2-1
SARVFSCYEEQF TRBV20-1 12 . TRBJ2-1
GASRPGLAGMNKQF TRBV20-1 14 TRBD2 TRBJ2-1
ASRGGVETQY TRBV6-5 10 . TRBJ2-5
VLSVRGPHSDTQY TRBV30 13 . TRBJ2-3
ASSESSWGAQH TRBV6-1 11 . TRBJ1-5
ASSRVGPADPTDTQY TRBV4-2 15 . TRBJ2-3
ASSRQGDNSPLH TRBV11-2 12 TRBD1 TRBJ1-6
ASSSFIDRVGTGANVLT TRBV7-9 17 TRBD1 TRBJ2-6
AWARLAGGQDVQY TRBV30 13 TRBD2 TRBJ2-3
ASREGSLNTEAF TRBV7-9 12 . TRBJ1-1